Listed below are T cell receptor beta chains from one sample, sequenced in a study of blood T cell repertoires in COVID-19. Clones were sequenced by immunoSEQ multiplex PCR, and TCRdb holds only the in-frame ones, with some missing. The table shows some 90,000 clones, with around 85% occurring only once. The specimen sequenced was peripheral blood. The receptors here all came from a man aged 55 to 69 with acute or convalescent COVID-19. The CDR3 runs from the conserved cysteine through the conserved F or W. A D gene is named only where the DNA matches it firmly. Size is omitted from some rows. Given values are once, few, many or a class for expanded clones.

d_call: .; clone_size: few; v_call: TRBV18; j_call: TRBJ1-5; cdr3_nt: TGTGCCAGCTCCGAGGCCAGCCCGGTTCGTCAGCCCCAGCATTTT; cdr3_aa: CASSEASPVRQPQHF
d_call: TRBD2; clone_size: .; v_call: TRBV7-9; j_call: TRBJ2-3; cdr3_nt: TGTGCCAGCAGCTCATCGGTGCTAGCGGGAATGGATACGCAGTATTTT; cdr3_aa: CASSSSVLAGMDTQYF
d_call: .; clone_size: .; v_call: TRBV5-1; j_call: TRBJ1-1; cdr3_nt: TGCGCCAGCAGCCAGGGATTGAACACTGAAGCTTTCTTT; cdr3_aa: CASSQGLNTEAFF
d_call: TRBD1; clone_size: .; v_call: TRBV7-9; j_call: TRBJ2-4; cdr3_nt: TGTGCCAGCAGCGCCCCGGGACAGAAGGCCAAAAACATTCAGTACTTC; cdr3_aa: CASSAPGQKAKNIQYF
d_call: TRBD1; clone_size: .; v_call: TRBV24-1; j_call: TRBJ1-1; cdr3_nt: TGTGCCACCAGTGATTACGGACAGGGTGGAAACACTGAAGCTTTCTTT; cdr3_aa: CATSDYGQGGNTEAFF
d_call: .; clone_size: .; v_call: TRBV7-2; j_call: TRBJ1-2; cdr3_nt: TGTGCCAGCAGCGCGACAGGTTCCTTCTATGGCTACACCTTC; cdr3_aa: CASSATGSFYGYTF
d_call: TRBD1; clone_size: .; v_call: TRBV18; j_call: TRBJ2-5; cdr3_nt: TGTGCCAGCTCACCAACAGGGGAAGAGACCCAGTACTTC; cdr3_aa: CASSPTGEETQYF
d_call: TRBD2; clone_size: .; v_call: TRBV4-3; j_call: TRBJ2-2; cdr3_nt: TGCGCCAGCAGCCTTGGGACTAGCTCCACCGGGGAGCTGTTTTTT; cdr3_aa: CASSLGTSSTGELFF
d_call: TRBD2; clone_size: .; v_call: TRBV6-5; j_call: TRBJ2-5; cdr3_nt: TGTGCCAGCACTAGCGGGGGGGCCGGGGAGACCCAGTACTTC; cdr3_aa: CASTSGGAGETQYF
d_call: .; clone_size: .; v_call: TRBV6-1; j_call: TRBJ1-1; cdr3_nt: TGTGCCAGCAGTGAAGGGGCGAACACTGAAGCTTTCTTT; cdr3_aa: CASSEGANTEAFF
d_call: TRBD2; clone_size: .; v_call: TRBV7-7; j_call: TRBJ2-2; cdr3_nt: TGTGCTAGCAGCTTAGGGGGACTAGTCCCCGGGGAGCTGTTTTTT; cdr3_aa: CASSLGGLVPGELFF
d_call: .; clone_size: .; v_call: TRBV5-1; j_call: TRBJ2-5; cdr3_nt: TGCGCCAGCAGCTCCCTTGGACTCCAAGAAGAGACCCAGTACTTC; cdr3_aa: CASSSLGLQEETQYF
d_call: TRBD1; clone_size: few; v_call: TRBV5-1; j_call: TRBJ1-2; cdr3_nt: TGCGCCAGCATCGGGACAGGGATGGACTATGGCTACACCTTC; cdr3_aa: CASIGTGMDYGYTF